This TCR beta chain was observed in a study of CD8 T cells in Susac syndrome. About the research overall: Patients with Susac syndrome were therapy-naive, taking corticosteroids, with some also receiving intravenous immunoglobulin, or taking intravenous immunoglobulin alone at the time their blood was drawn.

The CDR3 has 14 residues. The germline V and J ends were trimmed by 3 bases and 0 bases, with 10 bases remaining between them. Germline CDR1 reads SQVTM; CDR2 reads ANQGSEA. General study results and limits: CD4+ T cell repertoires in Susac syndrome exhibited no evidence of clonal expansion.

Of note for this clonotype: Its target is not known.

Random hexamers were used to reverse transcribe the RNA input (about 0.5 to 1 ug). Amplification of TCR beta CDR3 was carried out by immunoSEQ multiplex PCR, which covered 54 Vbeta and 13 Jbeta segments. MiXCR, run by TCRdb on the immunoSEQ multiplex PCR reads, gives a single entry per CDR3 protein. This repertoire shows some 99,000 distinct CDR3 sequences, around 94% found once; its top ten account for about 0.29%. Negative isolation was applied to CD8+ and CD4+ T cells, and FACS enrichment was applied to TEMRA cells. Sequencing was done on a sample of CD4+ T cells from PBMCs. The clonotype was recovered from a human donor with Susac syndrome. This rearrangement joins TRBV29-1 to TRBJ2-3; the D is unclear. The CDR3 nucleotides read TGCAGCGTTGAGATGTACGGTAGCACAGATACGCAGTATTTT. It translates to CSVEMYGSTDTQYF.